This T cell receptor beta chain was found in a study of T cell changes during pregnancy in multiple sclerosis. Assay used: immunoSEQ multiplex PCR; TCRdb lists only in-frame clones, some missing. The sample contains tens of thousands of clones, about 90% of which appear only once. CDR1 and CDR2 (germline): MNHNY, SVGAGI (reference sequence). V dropped 2 bases and J dropped 5; count of bases not matched to a gene: 7. The CDR3 spans 16 residues. This TCR came from a female donor in good health, enrolled as a control in a pregnancy study. The V and J genes are TRBV6-6 and TRBJ2-7; 12 nucleotides line up with TRBD2. Material: peripheral blood, obtained after pregnancy. The CDR3 DNA is TGTGCCAGCAGTTACCCCCGTGGGACTAGCGGGCACGAGCAGTACTTC. Amino acids: CASSYPRGTSGHEQYF.